This T cell receptor (beta chain) was documented in a study of identical twins. Study results and limitations: Zero-insertion analyses could be partly confounded by invariant MAIT and iNKT cells. Shared out-of-frame alpha sequences (those common to twins) showed excess low generation probability.

This clonotype was found a few times. Its antigen is unidentified. The CDR3 loop spans 12 amino acids. V was trimmed by 3 bases and J by 11 bases, leaving 8 bases between them. The germline V gene encodes CDR1 PRHDT and CDR2 FYEKMQ (reference sequence). Healthy Caucasians alone served as donors. One entry per CDR3 protein results from TCRdb running MiXCR on the 5' RACE reads. The sample contains about 690,000 distinct CDR3 sequences, approximately 6% of which appear only once. This chain connects TRBV13 to TRBJ1-6; D possibly corresponds to TRBD1 (6 bases). The material sequenced was naive T cells sorted from blood. This sequence was found in a man aged 18 to 35 in good health. This chain's CDR3 is CASSFRGAPLHF. The CDR3, as DNA: TGTGCCAGCAGCTTCAGGGGAGCACCCCTCCACTTT.